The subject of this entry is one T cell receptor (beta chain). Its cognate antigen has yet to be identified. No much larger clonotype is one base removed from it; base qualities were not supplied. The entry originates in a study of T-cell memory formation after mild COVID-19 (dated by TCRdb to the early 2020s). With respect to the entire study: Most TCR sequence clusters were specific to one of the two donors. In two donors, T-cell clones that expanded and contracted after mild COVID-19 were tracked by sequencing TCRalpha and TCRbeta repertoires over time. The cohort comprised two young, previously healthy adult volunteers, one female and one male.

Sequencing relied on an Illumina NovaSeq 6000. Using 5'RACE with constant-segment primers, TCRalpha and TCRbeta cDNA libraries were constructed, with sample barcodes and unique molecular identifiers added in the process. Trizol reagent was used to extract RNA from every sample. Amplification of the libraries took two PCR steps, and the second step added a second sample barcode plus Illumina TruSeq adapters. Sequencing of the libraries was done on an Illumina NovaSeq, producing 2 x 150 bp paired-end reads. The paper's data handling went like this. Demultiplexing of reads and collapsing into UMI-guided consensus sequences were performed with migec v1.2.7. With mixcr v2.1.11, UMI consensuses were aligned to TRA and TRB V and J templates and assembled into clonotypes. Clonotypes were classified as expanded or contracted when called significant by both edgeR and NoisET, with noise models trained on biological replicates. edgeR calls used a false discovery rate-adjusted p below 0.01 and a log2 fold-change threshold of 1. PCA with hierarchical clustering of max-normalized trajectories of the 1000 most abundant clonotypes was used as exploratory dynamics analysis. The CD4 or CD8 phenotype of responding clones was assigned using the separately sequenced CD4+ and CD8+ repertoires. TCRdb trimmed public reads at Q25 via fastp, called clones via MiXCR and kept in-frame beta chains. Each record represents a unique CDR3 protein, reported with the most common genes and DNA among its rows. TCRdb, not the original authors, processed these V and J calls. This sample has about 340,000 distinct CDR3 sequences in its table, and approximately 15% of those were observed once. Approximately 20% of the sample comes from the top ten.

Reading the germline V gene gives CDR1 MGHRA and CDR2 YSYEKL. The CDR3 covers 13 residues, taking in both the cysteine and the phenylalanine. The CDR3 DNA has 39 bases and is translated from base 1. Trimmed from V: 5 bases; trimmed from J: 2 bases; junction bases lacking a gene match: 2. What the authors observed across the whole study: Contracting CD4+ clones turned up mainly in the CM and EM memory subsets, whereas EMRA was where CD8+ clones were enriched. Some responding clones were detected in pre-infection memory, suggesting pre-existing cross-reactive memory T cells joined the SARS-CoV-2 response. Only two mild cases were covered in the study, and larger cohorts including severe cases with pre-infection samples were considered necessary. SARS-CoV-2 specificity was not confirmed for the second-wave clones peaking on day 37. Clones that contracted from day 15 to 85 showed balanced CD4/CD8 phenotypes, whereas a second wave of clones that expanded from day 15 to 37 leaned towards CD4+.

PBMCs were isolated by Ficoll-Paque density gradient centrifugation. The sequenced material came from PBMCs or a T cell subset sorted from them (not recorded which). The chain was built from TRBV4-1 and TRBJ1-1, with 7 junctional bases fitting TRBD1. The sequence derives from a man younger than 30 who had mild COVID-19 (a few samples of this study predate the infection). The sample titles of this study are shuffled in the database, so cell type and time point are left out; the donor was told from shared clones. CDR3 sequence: CASSDRENTEAFF. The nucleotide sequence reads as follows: TGCGCCAGCAGCGACAGGGAAAACACTGAAGCTTTCTTT.